This T cell receptor beta chain was captured in a study of cytomegalovirus exposure and HLA in healthy donors. Broader study findings: Rarity characterized most TCR sequences, yet some public TCRs appeared in many donors. According to reports, the classifier identified cytomegalovirus status with high specificity and sensitivity. The authors assumed roughly uniform sequencing depth across donors for presence/absence analyses. The investigators catalogued some 160 TCR beta chains as cytomegalovirus-associated.

Comment on this clone: What it binds is unknown.

The CDR3 totals 13 residues. Trimming removed 8 bases at V and 0 bases at J, with 10 bases between. Germline CDR1 LNHDA, CDR2 SQIVND (reference sequence). The PCR contained 60 Vbeta and 13 Jbeta primers. Data came from immunoSEQ multiplex PCR; TCRdb stores just in-frame clones and leaves some out. The table has some 130,000 clones, roughly 80% seen once; the top ten hold 3% to 4%. This clonotype originated in a woman younger than 45 in good health and CMV-seropositive. V and J are TRBV19 and TRBJ1-2, with D hard to call. The sequenced sample was PBMCs. The CDR3 DNA sequence: TGTGCCAGTTATAATACAGCTAACTATGGCTACACCTTC. Translation: CASYNTANYGYTF.